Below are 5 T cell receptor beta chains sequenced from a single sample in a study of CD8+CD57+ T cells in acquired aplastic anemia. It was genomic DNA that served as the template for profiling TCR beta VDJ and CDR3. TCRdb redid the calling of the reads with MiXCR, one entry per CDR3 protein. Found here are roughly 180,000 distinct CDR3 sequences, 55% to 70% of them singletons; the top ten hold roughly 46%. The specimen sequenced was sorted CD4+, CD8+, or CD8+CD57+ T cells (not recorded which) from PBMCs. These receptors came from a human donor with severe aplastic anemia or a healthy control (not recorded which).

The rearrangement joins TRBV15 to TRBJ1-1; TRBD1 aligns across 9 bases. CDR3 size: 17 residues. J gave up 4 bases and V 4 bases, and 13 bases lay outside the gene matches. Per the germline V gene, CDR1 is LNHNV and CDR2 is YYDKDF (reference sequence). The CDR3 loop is CATSKVPGQGWGTEAFF. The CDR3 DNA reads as TGTGCCACCAGCAAAGTCCCGGGACAGGGTTGGGGCACTGAAGCTTTCTTT.

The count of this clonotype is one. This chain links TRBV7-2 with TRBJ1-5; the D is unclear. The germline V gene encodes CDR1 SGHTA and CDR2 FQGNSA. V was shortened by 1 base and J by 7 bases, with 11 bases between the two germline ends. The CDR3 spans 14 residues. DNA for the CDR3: TGTGCCAGCAGCTTAGAAGGATACGAGCAGCCCCAGCATTTT. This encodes CASSLEGYEQPQHF.

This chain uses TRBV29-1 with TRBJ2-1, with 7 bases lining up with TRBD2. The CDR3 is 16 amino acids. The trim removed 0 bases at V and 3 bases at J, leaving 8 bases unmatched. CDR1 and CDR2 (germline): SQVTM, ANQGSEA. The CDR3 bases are TGCAGCGTTGAAGACTCCCTGACTAGCTTCTACAATGAGCAGTTCTTC. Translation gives CSVEDSLTSFYNEQFF.

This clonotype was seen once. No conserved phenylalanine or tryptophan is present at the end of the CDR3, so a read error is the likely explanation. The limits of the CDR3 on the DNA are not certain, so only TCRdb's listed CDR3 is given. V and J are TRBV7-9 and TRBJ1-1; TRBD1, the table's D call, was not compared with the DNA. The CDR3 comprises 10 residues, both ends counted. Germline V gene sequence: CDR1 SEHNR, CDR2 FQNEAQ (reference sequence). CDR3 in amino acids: CASSFGGPIG.

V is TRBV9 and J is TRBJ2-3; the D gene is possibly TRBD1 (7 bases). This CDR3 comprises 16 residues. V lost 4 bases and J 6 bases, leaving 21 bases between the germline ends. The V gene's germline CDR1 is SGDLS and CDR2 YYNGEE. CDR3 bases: TGTGCCAGCAGCCCGGAGGAGGCAGGGGGGAAGGATACGCAGTATTTT. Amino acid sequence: CASSPEEAGGKDTQYF.